Listed here are 29 T cell receptor beta chains from one sample, sequenced in a study of shared clonotypes between healthy human individuals. Measured with immunoSEQ multiplex PCR; TCRdb has only the in-frame clones, and not every one. The sample includes more than 1.2 million clones, 98% seen only once; the top ten take approximately 0.4%. The sequenced material came from naive CD4+ T cells sorted from blood. Regarding subset: CD45RA+ positively selected. These receptors were taken from a man aged 30-40 years in good health.

The CDR3 nucleotides read TGTGCCATCAGTGATTTAGCGGGAGGGCCTACAGATACGCAGTATTTT. It codes for CAISDLAGGPTDTQYF. This sequence joins TRBV10-3 and TRBJ2-3; 11 nucleotides match TRBD2. The junction had 5 bases not matched to a gene; V was cut back by 3 bases and J by 3 bases. Germline CDR1 is ENHRY and CDR2 is SYGVKD. The CDR3 is 16 amino acids.

A single count supports this clone. V usage is TRBV2 and J usage is TRBJ2-7, with TRBD1 matching over 8 bases. Germline trimming cut 0 bases from V and 1 base from J; bases unmatched to any gene: 5. The CDR3 runs to 16 residues. Germline V gene sequence: CDR1 SNHLY, CDR2 FYNNEI. The chain's CDR3 is CASSEALRTGSYEQYF. DNA of the CDR3: TGTGCCAGCAGTGAAGCGCTTAGGACAGGGTCCTACGAGCAGTACTTC.

This rearrangement joins TRBV5-1 to TRBJ2-1; the match to TRBD1 covers 7 bases. V shed 1 base, J shed 6 bases, and the junction held 4 bases outside the gene matches. This CDR3 comprises 14 residues. Germline CDR1 SGHRS, CDR2 YFSETQ. CDR3 loop: CASSLSPGGNEQFF. The CDR3 bases are TGCGCCAGCAGCTTGTCCCCAGGGGGCAATGAGCAGTTCTTC. Using reference TRBV5-1 and TRBJ2-1 for the parts outside the CDR3, the full variable domain is KAGVTQTPRYLIKTRGQQVTLSCSPISGHRSVSWYQQTPGQGLQFLFEYFSETQRNKGNFPGRFSGRQFSNSRSEMNVSTLELGDSALYLCASSLSPGGNEQFFGPGTRLTVL.

This chain uses TRBV29-1 with TRBJ2-1, with a tentative D call TRBD2 (5 bases). The CDR3 has 12 amino acids. Germline V gene lookup returns CDR1 SQVTM and CDR2 ANQGSEA. V dropped 8 bases and J dropped 6 bases, with 14 bases sitting between them. The CDR3 DNA is TGCAGCCTAGATGAGGGCCCCAATGAGCAGTTCTTC. The encoded protein is CSLDEGPNEQFF.

This sequence joins TRBV27 and TRBJ2-5; tentative D call: TRBD2 (6 bases). V shed 9 bases and J shed 7 bases, with 12 bases lying between them. This CDR3 is built from 11 residues. The germline CDR1 and CDR2 sequences are MNHEY and SMNVEV (reference sequence). CDR3 sequence (DNA): TGTGCCAGTGTGGGGGGTCTGACCCAGTACTTC. This codes for CASVGGLTQYF.

This chain uses TRBV11-1 with TRBJ2-5; perhaps TRBD1 as D (5 bases). V lost 2 bases to trimming and J lost 3 bases, with 10 bases between them. Per germline, CDR1 SGHAT and CDR2 FQDESV (reference sequence). The CDR3 contains 14 residues. CDR3 sequence reads: CASSLREQEETQYF. The CDR3 DNA follows: TGTGCCAGCAGCTTACGAGAACAGGAAGAGACCCAGTACTTC.

The chain recombines TRBV28 with TRBJ1-4; the match to TRBD1 covers 7 bases. The CDR3 is 13 residues long. With 2 bases clipped from V and 11 bases from J, the junction kept 5 bases outside the gene matches. Per germline, CDR1 MDHEN and CDR2 SYDVKM. For the CDR3, the DNA is TGTGCCAGCAGTTTACTCGACAGGGTTAAACTGTTTTTT. Encoded protein: CASSLLDRVKLFF. Full variable domain (rest looked up from reference TRBV28 and TRBJ1-4): DVKVTQSSRYLVKRTGEKVFLECVQDMDHENMFWYRQDPGLGLRLIYFSYDVKMKEKGDIPEGYSVSREKKERFSLILESASTNQTSMYLCASSLLDRVKLFFGSGTQLSVL.

A note on this clone: Other DNA sequences within the sample encode an identical CDR3. This rearrangement joins TRBV7-2 to TRBJ2-7; D is ambiguous. The length of the CDR3 is 11 residues. Trimming shortened V by 4 bases and J by 2 bases, and 3 bases separated the two germline ends. The germline V gene has CDR1 SGHTA and CDR2 FQGNSA. CDR3 sequence: CASSSAYEQYF. CDR3 DNA sequence: TGTGCCAGCAGCTCTGCCTACGAGCAGTACTTC.

V usage is TRBV5-1 and J usage is TRBJ1-5; D is possibly TRBD1 (6 bases). V was shortened by 0 bases and J by 6 bases, with 10 bases between the two germline ends. From germline, CDR1 is SGHRS and CDR2 YFSETQ. The CDR3 spans 14 residues. The DNA of the CDR3 is TGCGCCAGCAGCTTGGCAGGGGATTTTCAGCCCCAGCATTTT. Its protein is CASSLAGDFQPQHF.

The table lists this clone with a count of one. This chain uses TRBV7-3 with TRBJ2-2, with a weak D call TRBD2 (6 bases). The V gene lost 2 bases and the J gene lost 1 base, with 11 bases spanning the gap. The CDR3 is 16 amino acids. Germline V CDR1 and CDR2: SGHTA, FQGTGA. CDR3 sequence (DNA): TGTGCCAGCAGCTTATCCGGCGGGAAGAACACCGGGGAGCTGTTTTTT. Amino acid sequence: CASSLSGGKNTGELFF.

The chain carries TRBV30 and TRBJ2-7; 9 nucleotides line up with TRBD2. CDR1 and CDR2 from the germline V gene are GTSNPN and SVGIG (reference sequence). V was clipped by 7 bases and J by 0 bases; unmatched bases: 7. This CDR3 has 14 residues. The CDR3 sequence is CASHGSGSSYEQYF. DNA of the CDR3: TGTGCCTCCCACGGTAGCGGGAGCTCCTACGAGCAGTACTTC.

This chain's CDR3 is CASSQLAGGPSSYNEQFF. CDR3 sequence (DNA): TGCGCCAGCAGCCAACTAGCGGGAGGCCCTAGCTCCTACAATGAGCAGTTCTTC. The chain carries TRBV4-1 and TRBJ2-1, with 11 nucleotides matching TRBD2. Germline CDR1 and CDR2: MGHRA and YSYEKL. The CDR3 runs 18 residues. V gave up 2 bases and J gave up 0 bases; unmatched junction bases: 6.

This chain's CDR3 is CASSVGGHNEQFF. The CDR3 DNA reads as TGTGCCAGCAGCGTAGGGGGACACAATGAGCAGTTCTTC. The V gene is TRBV9, the J gene TRBJ2-1; the D gene could be TRBD1 or TRBD2 (5 bases each). The CDR3 has 13 residues. Germline CDR1 and CDR2: SGDLS and YYNGEE. Trimming pared 0 bases from V and 5 bases from J, leaving 6 bases between.

The chain is built from TRBV7-9 and TRBJ2-6; D might be TRBD1 or TRBD2, each matching 5 bases. V was shortened by 1 base and J by 8 bases, with 12 bases between the two germline ends. CDR1 and CDR2 from the germline V gene are SEHNR and FQNEAQ (reference sequence). The CDR3 runs to 15 residues. The CDR3 is CASSLVPQGPNVLTF. The CDR3 DNA reads as TGTGCCAGCAGCTTAGTTCCCCAGGGACCCAACGTCCTGACTTTC.

The chain uses TRBV29-1 and TRBJ2-2; D is undetermined. This CDR3 is built from 14 residues. Germline CDR1 is SQVTM and CDR2 is ANQGSEA. V was trimmed by 5 bases and J by 4 bases, leaving 14 bases between them. The CDR3, as DNA: TGCAGCGTTAAGGAGAAGCCCCTCACCGGGGAGCTGTTTTTT. It encodes CSVKEKPLTGELFF.

The chain has TRBV6-1 and TRBJ2-3; no clear D gene. This CDR3 comprises 14 residues. Trimming shortened V by 1 base and J by 4 bases, and 9 bases separated the two germline ends. CDR1 and CDR2 (germline): MNHNS, SASEGT. The CDR3: CASSEGYSPDTQYF. As DNA, the CDR3 is TGTGCCAGCAGTGAAGGATACAGCCCAGATACGCAGTATTTT.

This rearrangement joins TRBV2 to TRBJ2-3, with D unclear. V was trimmed by 10 bases and J by 1 base, leaving 9 bases between them. CDR1 and CDR2 (germline): SNHLY, FYNNEI. This CDR3 is built from 12 residues. CDR3: CATGRGTDTQYF. CDR3 nucleotides: TGTGCCACTGGGCGAGGCACAGATACGCAGTATTTT.

The chain joins TRBV9 to TRBJ2-3, with 12 positions matching TRBD2. The germline V gene encodes CDR1 SGDLS and CDR2 YYNGEE. The CDR3 covers 18 residues. V lost 0 bases and J lost 4; bases outside the gene matches: 9. DNA of the CDR3: TGTGCCAGCAGCGTAGATCTAGCGGGAGGGGGTGCGTCAGATACGCAGTATTTT. Residues: CASSVDLAGGGASDTQYF.

V and J are TRBV2 and TRBJ1-2, with TRBD1 matching 7 bases. There are 13 residues in the CDR3. V trimming: 4 bases; J trimming: 3 bases; junction bases outside the gene matches: 2. Germline CDR1 and CDR2: SNHLY and FYNNEI. The CDR3 coding sequence is TGTGCCAGCAGTGGGGACAGCTACTATGGCTACACCTTC. This encodes CASSGDSYYGYTF.

V usage is TRBV11-2 and J usage is TRBJ2-1; 7 bases fit TRBD1. The CDR3 runs to 14 residues. V lost 4 bases to trimming and J lost 7 bases; unmatched junction nucleotides: 7. CDR1 is SGHAT and CDR2 is FQNNGV in the germline V gene. The CDR3 coding sequence is TGTGCCAGCAGCTGGGGACAGTGGGGGAATGAGCAGTTCTTC. Residues: CASSWGQWGNEQFF. Supplemented by reference TRBV11-2 and TRBJ2-1, the full variable domain reads EAGVAQSPRYKIIEKRQSVAFWCNPISGHATLYWYQQILGQGPKLLIQFQNNGVVDDSQLPKDRFSAERLKGVDSTLKIQPAKLEDSAVYLCASSWGQWGNEQFFGPGTRLTVL.

The genes are TRBV28 and TRBJ1-2, with D possibly matching TRBD1 (6 bases). V was clipped by 2 bases and J by 7 bases, with 17 bases between them. CDR1 is MDHEN and CDR2 is SYDVKM in the germline V gene. The CDR3 extends over 15 amino acids. The CDR3: CASSLPGPGAGGYTF. CDR3 DNA sequence: TGTGCCAGCAGTTTACCGGGGCCAGGGGCCGGTGGCTACACCTTC.

The V gene is TRBV7-9, the J gene TRBJ2-7, with unresolved D. V was cut by 4 bases and J by 6 bases, with 13 bases left in between. The CDR3 runs 13 residues. CDR1 SEHNR and CDR2 FQNEAQ come from the germline V gene (reference sequence). In nucleotides, the CDR3 is TGTGCCAGCAGCTCCCAGGCTGGGTCCGAGCAGTACTTC. This sequence encodes CASSSQAGSEQYF. The variable domain in full, with the rest retrieved from reference TRBV7-9 and TRBJ2-7, is DTGVSQNPRHKITKRGQNVTFRCDPISEHNRLYWYRQTLGQGPEFLTYFQNEAQLEKSRLLSDRFSAERPKGSFSTLEIQRTEQGDSAMYLCASSSQAGSEQYFGPGTRLTVT.

The rearrangement links TRBV5-1 to TRBJ1-4; D is ambiguous. The CDR3 is 16 amino acids. Trimming removed 0 bases at V and 7 bases at J, with 16 bases between. Germline CDR1 is SGHRS and CDR2 is YFSETQ. The CDR3 DNA reads as TGCGCCAGCAGCTTGGCCCAGACCGGACGGGGTGAAAAACTGTTTTTT. Translated, it gives CASSLAQTGRGEKLFF.

CDR3 sequence: CASSQPGSFEQFF. CDR3 nucleotides: TGTGCCAGCAGCCAACCCGGCAGTTTCGAGCAGTTCTTC. The gene calls are TRBV5-4 and TRBJ2-1, with unresolved D. V lost 4 bases, J lost 10 bases, and 15 bases lay in between. CDR3 length: 13 residues. CDR1 and CDR2 (germline): SGHNT, YYREEE (reference sequence).

Comment on this clone: In the same sample, other DNA sequences code for this CDR3. V and J are TRBV29-1 and TRBJ1-4, with D hard to call. The CDR3 has 12 amino acids. Germline V gene data show CDR1 as SQVTM and CDR2 as ANQGSEA. V lost 5 bases, J lost 5 bases, and 9 bases lay in between. This chain's CDR3 is CSVLGGNEKLFF. The CDR3 DNA reads as TGCAGCGTTTTGGGCGGGAATGAAAAACTGTTTTTT.

The V and J genes are TRBV28 and TRBJ2-2; 14 bases are a match to TRBD2. The CDR3 length is 17 residues. Unmatched junction bases numbered 6, after V lost 5 bases and J lost 4 bases. Germline loops: CDR1 MDHEN, CDR2 SYDVKM. The CDR3 region is CASSTSGLAGGTGELFF. Here the CDR3 DNA reads TGTGCCAGCAGTACCAGCGGACTAGCGGGAGGCACCGGGGAGCTGTTTTTT. Supplemented by reference TRBV28 and TRBJ2-2, the full variable domain reads DVKVTQSSRYLVKRTGEKVFLECVQDMDHENMFWYRQDPGLGLRLIYFSYDVKMKEKGDIPEGYSVSREKKERFSLILESASTNQTSMYLCASSTSGLAGGTGELFFGEGSRLTVL.

V usage is TRBV6-5 and J usage is TRBJ2-2, with a tentative D call TRBD2 (6 bases). Between the trimmed V and J ends, which lost 1 base and 7 bases, there was a span of 10 bases. The CDR3 has 14 residues. Germline V gene data show CDR1 as MNHEY and CDR2 as SVGAGI. CDR3 loop: CASSYWRVGGELFF. The CDR3 DNA reads TGTGCCAGCAGTTACTGGAGGGTCGGCGGGGAGCTGTTTTTT.

J is TRBJ2-1 and V is TRBV7-8; 10 nucleotides align to TRBD2. The CDR3 totals 17 residues. Looked up from germline, CDR1 is SGHVS and CDR2 is FQNEAQ. Trimming cost V 5 bases and J 7 bases; bases outside gene matches: 14. CDR3 protein: CASSLIAGGMSLNEQFF. CDR3 in DNA: TGTGCCAGCAGCCTTATAGCGGGAGGCATGAGTTTAAATGAGCAGTTCTTC. The full variable domain, rest sourced from reference TRBV7-8 and TRBJ2-1, is GAGVSQSPRYKVAKRGQDVALRCDPISGHVSLFWYQQALGQGPEFLTYFQNEAQLDKSGLPSDRFFAERPEGSVSTLKIQRTQQEDSAVYLCASSLIAGGMSLNEQFFGPGTRLTVL.

V usage is TRBV7-2 and J usage is TRBJ1-1, with a tentative D call TRBD1 (5 bases). V was cut by 4 bases and J by 7 bases, with 13 bases left in between. The CDR3 sequence is 13 residues long. Germline assignment: CDR1 SGHTA and CDR2 FQGNSA. CDR3 residues: CASSSAGRLEAFF. CDR3 sequence (DNA): TGTGCCAGCAGCTCCGCGGGACGGCTTGAAGCTTTCTTT. Combining the CDR3 with reference TRBV7-2 and TRBJ1-1 gives the whole variable domain GAGVSQSPSNKVTEKGKDVELRCDPISGHTALYWYRQSLGQGLEFLIYFQGNSAPDKSGLPSDRFSAERTGGSVSTLTIQRTQQEDSAVYLCASSSAGRLEAFFGQGTRLTVV.